The 10 T cell receptor beta chains listed next were all sequenced from one sample in a study of Tregs in tolerant kidney transplant recipients. Clones were read by immunoSEQ multiplex PCR, and TCRdb kept only the in-frame ones, dropping some. The sample carries more than 95,000 clones, roughly nine tenths recorded once. The sequenced sample was CD4+ T cells from blood. The receptors were sampled from a human donor in good health.

The chain recombines TRBV30 with TRBJ2-3; 9 nucleotides line up with TRBD2. The CDR3 covers 17 residues. V shed 3 bases and J 3 bases; nucleotides not matched to a gene: 13. Germline values: CDR1 GTSNPN, CDR2 SVGIG (reference sequence). In DNA form, the CDR3 reads TGTGCCTGGAGCCCACCCCGAGGACTAGCGTTTACAGATACGCAGTATTTT. Translating gives CAWSPPRGLAFTDTQYF.

The chain uses TRBV5-1 and TRBJ2-7, with 8 bases identical to TRBD1. Trimming took 5 bases from V and 0 from J; bases not matched to a gene: 10. Germline-derived CDR1 and CDR2 are SGHRS and YFSETQ. The CDR3 length is 16 residues. This CDR3 reads CASSSQGAFSSYEQYF. CDR3 DNA sequence: TGCGCCAGCAGTTCTCAGGGGGCTTTTAGCTCCTACGAGCAGTACTTC.

This chain links TRBV5-1 with TRBJ2-1; 12 bases agree with TRBD2. In germline, CDR1 is SGHRS, CDR2 YFSETQ. CDR3 size: 15 residues. The V gene end was trimmed by 0 bases and the J gene end by 8 bases; junction bases not matched to a gene: 3. DNA for the CDR3: TGCGCCAGCAGCTTGGGGACTAGCGGGACTGATGAGCAGTTCTTC. Amino acid sequence: CASSLGTSGTDEQFF.

This rearrangement joins TRBV25-1 to TRBJ1-2; D perhaps matches TRBD1 (5 bases). CDR3 size: 15 residues. V gave up 4 bases and J gave up 0 bases, with 12 bases separating them. From germline, CDR1 is MGHDK and CDR2 SYGVNS. This CDR3 reads CASSASETANYGYTF. The CDR3 nucleotides read TGTGCCAGCAGTGCCTCGGAGACAGCTAACTATGGCTACACCTTC.

This chain connects TRBV30 to TRBJ1-4; tentative D call: TRBD1 (5 bases). This CDR3 has 13 residues. Deletions cut 1 base from V and 8 bases from J, with 11 bases between. The germline gives CDR1 GTSNPN, CDR2 SVGIG (reference sequence). This chain's CDR3 is CAWSALGDEKLFF. CDR3 coding DNA: TGTGCCTGGAGTGCGCTAGGGGACGAAAAACTGTTTTTT.

The rearrangement joins TRBV7-9 to TRBJ1-6; D remains unclear. V gave up 0 bases and J gave up 4 bases, with 16 bases separating them. The CDR3 loop spans 18 amino acids. Germline-derived CDR1 and CDR2 are SEHNR and FQNEAQ (reference sequence). The CDR3 here is CASSLAPMTGLYNSPLHF. The CDR3 DNA follows: TGTGCCAGCAGCTTAGCCCCTATGACCGGGCTATATAATTCACCCCTCCACTTT.

The chain employs TRBV4-2 and TRBJ2-2; 8 bases match TRBD2. CDR1 and CDR2 (germline): LGHNA, YNFKEQ. The ends lost 4 bases at V and 3 bases at J; junction bases unmatched: 13. This CDR3 is 18 amino acids long. CDR3 DNA sequence: TGTGCCAGCAGCCCACACGCCGGTAGCGGGACGGACACCGGGGAGCTGTTTTTT. Encoded protein: CASSPHAGSGTDTGELFF.

This clone was found once. V and J are TRBV6-5 and TRBJ1-1, with D hard to call. The V and J ends lost 2 bases and 5 bases respectively, with 18 bases between them. CDR3 length equals 16 residues. CDR1 and CDR2 (germline): MNHEY, SVGAGI. CDR3 sequence (DNA): TGTGCCAGCAGTTACCGGACGGACTCCATAGGGACTGAAGCTTTCTTT. Translation gives CASSYRTDSIGTEAFF.

The chain combines TRBV7-8 with TRBJ1-2; D call uncertain. The V gene lost 2 bases and the J gene lost 4 bases, with 14 bases spanning the gap. This CDR3 has 15 residues. The germline V gene has CDR1 SGHVS and CDR2 FQNEAQ. The CDR3 is CASSLKQTSLYGYTF. CDR3 coding DNA: TGTGCCAGCAGCTTAAAACAGACTTCACTCTATGGCTACACCTTC.

CDR3 sequence reads: CASSLGQNQPQHF. The CDR3, as DNA: TGTGCCAGCAGCCTAGGACAGAATCAGCCCCAGCATTTT. This chain connects TRBV4-2 to TRBJ1-5, with D perhaps TRBD1 (6 bases). Germline values: CDR1 LGHNA, CDR2 YNFKEQ. The CDR3 covers 13 residues. The V gene lost 4 bases and the J gene lost 4 bases, with 8 bases spanning the gap.